The entry below describes one T cell receptor beta chain. The antigen is unknown. CDR3 size: 14 residues. The germline gives CDR1 SGHTA, CDR2 FQGTGA. Trimming stripped 2 bases from V and 0 bases from J, with 7 bases between. The sample originates from a study of OX40 agonist ivuxolimab in advanced cancers. Study background: With ivuxolimab, an agonistic anti-OX40 (CD134) antibody, patients were treated. Study-level points and caveats: Fewer expanded clones were found on average in CD4+ than in CD8+ T cells.

TCRdb keeps only in-frame clones here, not all; method: immunoSEQ multiplex PCR. Among 70,000 to 85,000 clones listed, roughly nine tenths were seen once. Prior autoimmune disease or systemic immunosuppression barred patients. Blood sampling took place at baseline, cycle 4 day 1, and cycle 7 day 1. The origin of this receptor is an adult with an advanced solid tumor such as melanoma, head and neck, liver or kidney cancer. This chain connects TRBV7-3 to TRBJ1-1; D is uncertain. The source material was CD4+ or CD8+ T cells sorted from blood, sampled in a trial of the OX40 agonist ivuxolimab. The CDR3 protein is CASSLAGLNTEAFF. The CDR3 DNA follows: TGTGCCAGCAGCTTAGCGGGCCTGAACACTGAAGCTTTCTTT.